These 24 T cell receptor beta chains were all obtained from the same sample, sequenced in a study of cytomegalovirus exposure and HLA in healthy donors. The PCR made use of 60 Vbeta and 13 Jbeta primers. The table came from immunoSEQ multiplex PCR; TCRdb's copy has only in-frame clones and leaves some out. The sample has fewer than 200,000 clones, about three quarters seen once. Sequenced: PBMCs. The source of these receptors is a female donor in good health and CMV-seronegative.

This clone appeared a few times. The gene calls are TRBV5-6 and TRBJ1-5, with D uncertain. The CDR3 is 14 residues long. V was shortened by 2 bases and J by 4 bases, with 10 bases between the two germline ends. Per the germline V gene, CDR1 is SGHDT and CDR2 is YYEEEE. CDR3 in amino acids: CASSFMGGNQPQHF. The DNA of the CDR3 is TGTGCCAGCAGCTTCATGGGAGGGAATCAGCCCCAGCATTTT.

J is TRBJ2-3 and V is TRBV5-6; TRBD2 might be the D (5 bases). V lost 4 bases to trimming and J lost 9 bases, with 15 bases between them. The CDR3 has 13 residues. Germline V gives CDR1 SGHDT, CDR2 YYEEEE. Here the CDR3 DNA reads TGTGCCAGCAGCCCATCCGCGGAGGCCACGCAGTATTTT. It encodes CASSPSAEATQYF.

The chain recombines TRBV7-2 with TRBJ1-2; no reliable D call. CDR1 and CDR2 from the germline V gene are SGHTA and FQGNSA. The CDR3 contains 15 residues. V was clipped by 5 bases and J by 0 bases, with 13 bases between them. The DNA for the CDR3 is TGTGCCAGCAGCCCCCCGCGGGGAACTAACTATGGCTACACCTTC. This translates into CASSPPRGTNYGYTF. Supplemented by reference TRBV7-2 and TRBJ1-2, the full variable domain reads GAGVSQSPSNKVTEKGKDVELRCDPISGHTALYWYRQSLGQGLEFLIYFQGNSAPDKSGLPSDRFSAERTGGSVSTLTIQRTQQEDSAVYLCASSPPRGTNYGYTFGSGTRLTVV.

The chain has TRBV7-6 and TRBJ1-5, with D possibly TRBD1 on 6 matching bases. The CDR3 is 14 amino acids. V was shortened by 1 base and J by 4 bases, with 8 bases between the two germline ends. CDR1 and CDR2 (germline): SGHVS, FNYEAQ. CDR3 in amino acids: CASSLGGLNQPQHF. Written as DNA, the CDR3 is TGTGCCAGCAGCTTAGGGGGGCTAAATCAGCCCCAGCATTTT. Full variable domain (rest looked up from reference TRBV7-6 and TRBJ1-5): GAGVSQSPRYKVTKRGQDVALRCDPISGHVSLYWYRQALGQGPEFLTYFNYEAQQDKSGLPNDRFSAERPEGSISTLTIQRTEQRDSAMYRCASSLGGLNQPQHFGDGTRLSIL.

The chain uses TRBV27 and TRBJ2-1; a possible D gene is TRBD1 (5 bases). The CDR3 is made up of 14 amino acids. The germline CDR1 and CDR2 sequences are MNHEY and SMNVEV (reference sequence). V was clipped by 5 bases and J by 3 bases, with 11 bases between them. DNA of the CDR3: TGTGCCAGCAGTCAGGGTGAAGACTACAATGAGCAGTTCTTC. Encoded protein: CASSQGEDYNEQFF.

This chain links TRBV10-3 with TRBJ2-3; 7 nucleotides agree with TRBD2. Germline CDR1 and CDR2: ENHRY and SYGVKD. With 2 bases clipped from V and 1 base from J, the junction kept 0 bases outside the gene matches. The CDR3 totals 14 residues. In DNA, the CDR3 is TGTGCCATCAGTGAGGCGGGAGGCACAGATACGCAGTATTTT. Its translation: CAISEAGGTDTQYF.

This chain connects TRBV7-2 to TRBJ1-5; 8 bases match TRBD1. Looked up from germline, CDR1 is SGHTA and CDR2 is FQGNSA. The CDR3 loop spans 15 amino acids. The V and J ends lost 1 base and 6 bases, in that order; junction bases with no gene match: 5. CDR3 region: CASSLGHRGSQPQHF. CDR3 nucleotide sequence: TGTGCCAGCAGCTTAGGCCACAGGGGGAGTCAGCCCCAGCATTTT.

This clone has a single count. The chain carries TRBV7-3 and TRBJ1-1, with D perhaps TRBD1 (5 bases). The CDR3 covers 15 residues. The V end lost 4 bases, the J end lost 0 bases, and 12 bases lay between the germline ends. CDR1 is SGHTA, CDR2 FQGTGA, per germline. CDR3 residues: CASSYKAGLNTEAFF. Here the CDR3 DNA reads TGTGCCAGCAGCTATAAAGCGGGGCTGAACACTGAAGCTTTCTTT. Full variable domain (remainder filled in from reference TRBV7-3 and TRBJ1-1): GAGVSQTPSNKVTEKGKYVELRCDPISGHTALYWYRQSLGQGPEFLIYFQGTGAADDSGLPNDRFFAVRPEGSVSTLKIQRTERGDSAVYLCASSYKAGLNTEAFFGQGTRLTVV.

This chain joins TRBV5-1 and TRBJ1-2; 8 bases are shared with TRBD1. Germline CDR1 is SGHRS and CDR2 is YFSETQ. The CDR3 spans 14 residues. J lost 4 bases, V lost 0 bases, and 2 bases had no gene match. The CDR3 nucleotides are TGCGCCAGCAGCTTGGCAGGGGGCTCCTATGGCTACACCTTC. Its protein product is CASSLAGGSYGYTF. Looking up the rest from reference TRBV5-1 and TRBJ1-2 gives the full variable domain: KAGVTQTPRYLIKTRGQQVTLSCSPISGHRSVSWYQQTPGQGLQFLFEYFSETQRNKGNFPGRFSGRQFSNSRSEMNVSTLELGDSALYLCASSLAGGSYGYTFGSGTRLTVV.

The genes are TRBV2 and TRBJ1-4; no clear D gene. This CDR3 is built from 14 residues. Germline values: CDR1 SNHLY, CDR2 FYNNEI. Trimming took 7 bases from V and 0 from J, leaving 9 bases between them. CDR3 sequence (DNA): TGTGCCAGCATATCGCGGGCAACTAATGAAAAACTGTTTTTT. This encodes CASISRATNEKLFF.

The chain carries TRBV5-4 and TRBJ2-5; TRBD1 is a possible D gene (5 bases). The J call may be wrong; the DNA end is better matched by TRBJ2-7. The CDR3 contains 14 residues. CDR1 is SGHNT and CDR2 is YYREEE in the germline V gene (reference sequence). CDR3 in amino acids: CASSPGKGRYEQYF. The CDR3 DNA follows: TGTGCCAGCAGCCCAGGGAAGGGCAGGTACGAGCAGTACTTC.

This chain uses TRBV7-9 with TRBJ1-5, with 7 bases that match TRBD1. Trimming cost V 1 base and J 3 bases; bases outside gene matches: 3. The germline V gene has CDR1 SEHNR and CDR2 FQNEAQ (reference sequence). CDR3 length: 15 amino acids. The CDR3 loop is CASSLGTGLNQPQHF. CDR3 sequence (DNA): TGTGCCAGCAGCTTAGGGACAGGCCTCAATCAGCCCCAGCATTTT.

This clone has a single count. The CDR3 coding sequence is TGTGCCAGCAGCTTAAGGCGTACAGGTCACTATGGCTACACCTTC. The encoded protein is CASSLRRTGHYGYTF. The rearrangement joins TRBV5-6 to TRBJ1-2; D is perhaps TRBD1 (5 bases). The V and J ends lost 2 bases and 3 bases respectively, with 14 bases between them. The CDR3 has 15 residues. Germline V gives CDR1 SGHDT, CDR2 YYEEEE.

V is TRBV27 and J is TRBJ2-1; tentatively, D is TRBD1 (7 bases). The CDR3 covers 15 residues. V lost 8 bases and J lost 6, with 20 bases in between. The germline gives CDR1 MNHEY, CDR2 SMNVEV (reference sequence). The CDR3 spells CASAPVRGAVNEQFF. The CDR3 region has the DNA TGTGCCAGCGCCCCGGTCAGGGGGGCCGTCAATGAGCAGTTCTTC.

The chain has TRBV1 and TRBJ2-7; TRBD1, as called in the table, went unchecked against the DNA. TRBV1 is tagged as a pseudogene. This CDR3 has 16 amino acids. CDR3: CTSSPSDRVFSYEQYF. CDR3 nucleotides: TGCACCAGCAGCCCTAGCGACAGGGTTTTTTCCTACGAGCAGTACTTC.

Only a few counts were recorded for this clone. The rearrangement uses TRBV7-3 and TRBJ2-1, with 10 bases aligning to TRBD2. J gave up 8 bases and V 5 bases, and 3 bases lay outside the gene matches. From germline, CDR1 is SGHTA and CDR2 FQGTGA. This CDR3 has 13 amino acids. The CDR3 bases are TGTGCCAGCAGCCGGACTAGCGGTTATGAGCAGTTCTTC. This encodes CASSRTSGYEQFF. The full variable domain, with the rest looked up from reference TRBV7-3 and TRBJ2-1, is GAGVSQTPSNKVTEKGKYVELRCDPISGHTALYWYRQSLGQGPEFLIYFQGTGAADDSGLPNDRFFAVRPEGSVSTLKIQRTERGDSAVYLCASSRTSGYEQFFGPGTRLTVL.

This chain uses TRBV6-5 with TRBJ2-7; 7 nucleotides agree with TRBD2. Germline V gene lookup returns CDR1 MNHEY and CDR2 SVGAGI. Losses at the gene ends were 7 bases for V and 0 bases for J; bases not matched to a gene: 3. The CDR3 consists of 13 residues. The CDR3 nucleotides are TGTGCCAGCACTCGGACTAGCTCCTACGAGCAGTACTTC. As protein: CASTRTSSYEQYF.

The V and J genes are TRBV7-3 and TRBJ2-2; maybe TRBD2 (5 bases). V lost 2 bases and J lost 5, with 15 bases in between. The germline V gene has CDR1 SGHTA and CDR2 FQGTGA. The CDR3 length is 16 residues. CDR3: CASSLLAALDTGELFF. The CDR3 region has the DNA TGTGCCAGCAGCTTACTAGCTGCCCTGGATACCGGGGAGCTGTTTTTT.

CDR3 protein: CASSLGTANEQYF. CDR3 nucleotides: TGTGCCAGCAGCCTCGGGACAGCGAACGAGCAGTACTTC. The V call is TRBV7-6, the J call TRBJ2-7; 7 bases map to TRBD1. The germline V gene has CDR1 SGHVS and CDR2 FNYEAQ. The CDR3 runs to 13 residues. V lost 5 bases to trimming and J lost 5 bases; unmatched junction nucleotides: 6.

This sequence joins TRBV5-4 and TRBJ2-5; 9 bases line up with TRBD2. The J segment lost 2 bases and the V segment lost 0 bases, leaving 11 bases of the junction unmatched. Germline CDR1 and CDR2: SGHNT and YYREEE (reference sequence). CDR3 length: 18 amino acids. CDR3 in amino acids: CASSLGAGGLAGQETQYF. For the CDR3, the DNA is TGTGCCAGCAGCTTGGGTGCAGGTGGCCTAGCGGGGCAAGAGACCCAGTACTTC.

This chain joins TRBV4-3 and TRBJ2-3; 9 nucleotides agree with TRBD2. The germline V gene encodes CDR1 LGHNA and CDR2 YSLEER. The CDR3 sequence is 17 residues long. J lost 3 bases, V lost 4 bases, and 11 bases had no gene match. The CDR3 bases are TGCGCCAGCAGCCCGAAGGCGGGGGGGCTTAGGACAGATACGCAGTATTTT. Translating it yields CASSPKAGGLRTDTQYF.

The chain links TRBV11-1 to TRBJ1-2; D gene ambiguous. The CDR3 contains 15 residues. Trimming shortened V by 4 bases and J by 3 bases, and 15 bases separated the two germline ends. Germline CDR1 SGHAT, CDR2 FQDESV (reference sequence). The CDR3 is CASSSGPGRDYGYTF. Written as DNA, the CDR3 is TGTGCCAGCAGCTCTGGGCCCGGGAGAGACTATGGCTACACCTTC.

This sequence joins TRBV27 and TRBJ1-5; a weak D match, TRBD1 (5 bases). V lost 9 bases to trimming and J lost 0 bases, with 9 bases between them. This CDR3 spans 13 amino acids. Germline V gene sequence: CDR1 MNHEY, CDR2 SMNVEV (reference sequence). The CDR3 sequence: CASGGLSNQPQHF. The DNA of the CDR3 is TGTGCCAGTGGGGGACTTAGCAATCAGCCCCAGCATTTT.

The chain joins TRBV6-4 to TRBJ1-1; D might be TRBD1 (6 bases). Per the germline V gene, CDR1 is MRHNA and CDR2 is SNTAGT. The V end lost 8 bases, the J end lost 4 bases, and 17 bases lay between the germline ends. The CDR3 has 14 residues. Here the CDR3 DNA reads TGTGCCAGCCGTCCACAGGGCCTGAGCACTGAAGCTTTCTTT. This sequence encodes CASRPQGLSTEAFF.